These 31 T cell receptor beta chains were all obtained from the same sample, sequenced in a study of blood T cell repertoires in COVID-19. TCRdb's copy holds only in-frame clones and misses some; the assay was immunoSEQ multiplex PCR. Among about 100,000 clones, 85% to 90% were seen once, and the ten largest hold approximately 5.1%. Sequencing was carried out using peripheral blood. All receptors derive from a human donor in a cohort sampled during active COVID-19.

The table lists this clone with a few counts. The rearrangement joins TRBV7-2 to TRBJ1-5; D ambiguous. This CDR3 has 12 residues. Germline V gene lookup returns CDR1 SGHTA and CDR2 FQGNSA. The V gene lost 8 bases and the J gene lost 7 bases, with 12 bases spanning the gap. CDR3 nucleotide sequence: TGTGCCAGCTCAAACAGCTGGCAGCCCCAGCATTTT. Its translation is CASSNSWQPQHF.

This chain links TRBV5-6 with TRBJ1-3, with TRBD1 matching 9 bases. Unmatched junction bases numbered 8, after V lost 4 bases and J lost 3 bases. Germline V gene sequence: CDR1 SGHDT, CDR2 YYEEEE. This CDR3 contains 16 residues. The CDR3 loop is CASSRTGASFGNTIYF. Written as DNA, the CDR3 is TGTGCCAGCAGCCGGACAGGGGCGTCGTTTGGAAACACCATATATTTT.

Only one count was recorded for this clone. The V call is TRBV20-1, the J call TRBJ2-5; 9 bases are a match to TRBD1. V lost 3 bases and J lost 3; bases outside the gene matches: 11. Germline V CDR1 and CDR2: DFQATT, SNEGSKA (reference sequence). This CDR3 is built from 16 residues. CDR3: CSASLVTGGWKETQYF. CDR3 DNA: TGCAGTGCTAGTCTCGTGACAGGGGGATGGAAAGAGACCCAGTACTTC.

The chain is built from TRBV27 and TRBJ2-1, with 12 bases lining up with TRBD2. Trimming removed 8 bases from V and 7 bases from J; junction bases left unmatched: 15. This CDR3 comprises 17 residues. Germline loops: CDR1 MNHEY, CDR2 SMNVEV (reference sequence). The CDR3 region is CASANATSGRIWNEQFF. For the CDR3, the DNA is TGTGCCAGCGCAAATGCGACTAGCGGGAGAATATGGAATGAGCAGTTCTTC.

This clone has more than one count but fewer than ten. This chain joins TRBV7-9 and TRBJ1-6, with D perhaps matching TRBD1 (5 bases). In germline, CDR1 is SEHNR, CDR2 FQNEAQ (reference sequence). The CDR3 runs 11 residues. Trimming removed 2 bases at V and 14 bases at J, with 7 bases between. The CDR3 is CASSLTGALHF. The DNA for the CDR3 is TGTGCCAGCAGCTTAACGGGGGCCCTCCACTTT.

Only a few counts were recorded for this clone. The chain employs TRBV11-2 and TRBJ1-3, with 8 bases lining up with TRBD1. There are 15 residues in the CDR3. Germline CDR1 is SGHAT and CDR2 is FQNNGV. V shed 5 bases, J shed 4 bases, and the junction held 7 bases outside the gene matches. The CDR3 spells CASSLRGQVGNTIYF. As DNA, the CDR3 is TGTGCCAGCAGCCTCCGGGGACAGGTGGGAAACACCATATATTTT.

Here the CDR3 DNA reads TGTGCCAGCAGCGTAGTTCGCAGGGAGGACACAGATACGCAGTATTTT. This gives the protein CASSVVRREDTDTQYF. The J gene is TRBJ2-3, the V gene TRBV9, with TRBD2 as a possible D gene (6 bases). In germline, CDR1 is SGDLS, CDR2 YYNGEE. Trimming cost V 0 bases and J 2 bases, with 13 bases left between them. This CDR3 is built from 16 residues.

The CDR3 reads CASSLGAPDSEQFF. The DNA of the CDR3 is TGCGCCAGCAGCTTGGGGGCACCGGATAGTGAGCAGTTCTTC. V usage is TRBV5-1 and J usage is TRBJ2-1; D not certain. CDR3 length equals 14 residues. Trimming pared 0 bases from V and 9 bases from J, leaving 13 bases between. Germline V gene data show CDR1 as SGHRS and CDR2 as YFSETQ.

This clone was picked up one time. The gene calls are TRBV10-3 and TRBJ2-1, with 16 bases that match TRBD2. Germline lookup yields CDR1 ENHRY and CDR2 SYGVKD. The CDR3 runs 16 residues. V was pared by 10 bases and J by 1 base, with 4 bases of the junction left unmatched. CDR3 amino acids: CATGLAGGGSYNEQFF. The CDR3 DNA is TGTGCCACGGGACTAGCGGGAGGGGGGTCCTACAATGAGCAGTTCTTC.

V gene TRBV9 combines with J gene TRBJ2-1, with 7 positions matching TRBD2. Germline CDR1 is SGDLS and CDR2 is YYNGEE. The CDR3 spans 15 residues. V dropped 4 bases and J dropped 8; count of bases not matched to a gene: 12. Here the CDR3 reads CASSLMIAGVHEQFF. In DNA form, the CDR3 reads TGTGCCAGCAGCCTTATGATAGCGGGTGTCCATGAGCAGTTCTTC.

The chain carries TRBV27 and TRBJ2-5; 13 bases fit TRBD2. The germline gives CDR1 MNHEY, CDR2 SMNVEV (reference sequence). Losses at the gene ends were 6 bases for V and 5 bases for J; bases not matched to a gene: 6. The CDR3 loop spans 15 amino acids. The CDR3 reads CASSSLAGGMETQYF. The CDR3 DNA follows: TGTGCCAGCAGCTCACTAGCGGGGGGGATGGAGACCCAGTACTTC.

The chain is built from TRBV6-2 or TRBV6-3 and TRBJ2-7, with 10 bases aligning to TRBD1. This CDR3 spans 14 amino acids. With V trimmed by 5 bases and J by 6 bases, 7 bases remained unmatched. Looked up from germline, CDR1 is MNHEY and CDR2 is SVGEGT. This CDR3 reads CASSTRQGAVEQYF. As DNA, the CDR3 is TGTGCCAGCAGTACCCGACAGGGGGCGGTCGAGCAGTACTTC.

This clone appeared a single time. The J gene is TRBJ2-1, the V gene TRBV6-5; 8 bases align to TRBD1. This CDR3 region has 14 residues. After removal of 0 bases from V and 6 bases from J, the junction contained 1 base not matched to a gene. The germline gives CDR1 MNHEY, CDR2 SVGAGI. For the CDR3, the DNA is TGTGCCAGCAGTTACTCTGGACAGGGCAATGAGCAGTTCTTC. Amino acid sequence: CASSYSGQGNEQFF.

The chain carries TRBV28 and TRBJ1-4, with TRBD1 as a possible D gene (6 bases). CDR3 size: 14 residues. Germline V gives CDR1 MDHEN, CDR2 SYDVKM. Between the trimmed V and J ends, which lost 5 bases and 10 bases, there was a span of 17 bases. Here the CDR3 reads CASSQQGNGGKLFF. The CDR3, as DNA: TGTGCCAGCAGTCAACAGGGTAATGGTGGAAAACTGTTTTTT.

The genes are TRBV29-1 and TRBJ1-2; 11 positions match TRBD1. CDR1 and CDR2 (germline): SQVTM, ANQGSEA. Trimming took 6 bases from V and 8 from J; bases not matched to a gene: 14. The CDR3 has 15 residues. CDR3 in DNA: TGCAGCGTAATCTTTCGGACAGGGGGCTATGGCGGCTACACCTTC. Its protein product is CSVIFRTGGYGGYTF.

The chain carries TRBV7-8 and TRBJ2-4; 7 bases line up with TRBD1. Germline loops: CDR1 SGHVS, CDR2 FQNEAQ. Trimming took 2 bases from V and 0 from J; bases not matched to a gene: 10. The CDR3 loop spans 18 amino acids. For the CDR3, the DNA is TGTGCCAGCAGCTTATCCCGGGACAGTAGCCTAGCCAAAAACATTCAGTACTTC. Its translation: CASSLSRDSSLAKNIQYF. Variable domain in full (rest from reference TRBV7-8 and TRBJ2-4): GAGVSQSPRYKVAKRGQDVALRCDPISGHVSLFWYQQALGQGPEFLTYFQNEAQLDKSGLPSDRFFAERPEGSVSTLKIQRTQQEDSAVYLCASSLSRDSSLAKNIQYFGAGTRLSVL.

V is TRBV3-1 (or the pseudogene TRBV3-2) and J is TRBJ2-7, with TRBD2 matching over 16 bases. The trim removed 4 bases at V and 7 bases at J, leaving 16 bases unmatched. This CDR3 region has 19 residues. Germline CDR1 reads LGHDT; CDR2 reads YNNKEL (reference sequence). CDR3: CASSPGLPGTSGGAGEQYF. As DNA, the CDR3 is TGTGCCAGCAGCCCAGGCCTCCCCGGGACTAGCGGGGGGGCGGGAGAGCAGTACTTC.

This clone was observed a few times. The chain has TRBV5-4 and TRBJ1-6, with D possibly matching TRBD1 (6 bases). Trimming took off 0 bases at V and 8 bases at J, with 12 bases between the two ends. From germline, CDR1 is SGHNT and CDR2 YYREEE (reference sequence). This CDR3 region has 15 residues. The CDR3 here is CASSLGRGAHSPLHF. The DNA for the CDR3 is TGTGCCAGCAGCTTGGGACGGGGGGCTCATTCACCCCTCCACTTT.

The CDR3 DNA reads as TGTGCCAGCAGTTATAGCGGGGGGGCCTACAATGAGCAGTTCTTC. Its translation: CASSYSGGAYNEQFF. The rearrangement joins TRBV7-3 to TRBJ2-1, with 11 bases identical to TRBD2. J gave up 2 bases and V 6 bases, and 3 bases lay outside the gene matches. Looked up from germline, CDR1 is SGHTA and CDR2 is FQGTGA. The CDR3 is 15 amino acids.

CDR3 loop: CSVGTGQARGENIQYF. The CDR3 bases are TGCAGCGTTGGGACAGGGCAGGCCCGGGGGGAAAACATTCAGTACTTC. The chain recombines TRBV29-1 with TRBJ2-4; tentative D call: TRBD1 (8 bases). Germline loops: CDR1 SQVTM, CDR2 ANQGSEA. CDR3 length equals 16 residues. V was trimmed by 4 bases and J by 5 bases, leaving 21 bases between them.

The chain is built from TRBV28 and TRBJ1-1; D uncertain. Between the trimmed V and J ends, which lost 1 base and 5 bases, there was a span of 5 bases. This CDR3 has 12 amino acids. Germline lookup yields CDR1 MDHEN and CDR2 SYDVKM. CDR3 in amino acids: CASSLSQTEAFF. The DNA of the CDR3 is TGTGCCAGCAGTTTATCTCAGACTGAAGCTTTCTTT.

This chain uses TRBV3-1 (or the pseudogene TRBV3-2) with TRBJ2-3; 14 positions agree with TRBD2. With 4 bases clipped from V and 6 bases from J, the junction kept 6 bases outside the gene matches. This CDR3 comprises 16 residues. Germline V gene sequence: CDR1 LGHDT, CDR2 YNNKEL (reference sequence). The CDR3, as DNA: TGTGCCAGCAGCCCGGGACTAGCGGGAGCATGGGATACGCAGTATTTT. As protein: CASSPGLAGAWDTQYF.

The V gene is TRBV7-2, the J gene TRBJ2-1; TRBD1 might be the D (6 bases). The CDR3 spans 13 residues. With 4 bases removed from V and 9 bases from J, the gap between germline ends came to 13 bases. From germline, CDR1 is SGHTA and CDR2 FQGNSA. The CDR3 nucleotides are TGTGCCAGCAGCTCCAACTTAGGGGGTGAGCAGTTCTTC. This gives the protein CASSSNLGGEQFF.

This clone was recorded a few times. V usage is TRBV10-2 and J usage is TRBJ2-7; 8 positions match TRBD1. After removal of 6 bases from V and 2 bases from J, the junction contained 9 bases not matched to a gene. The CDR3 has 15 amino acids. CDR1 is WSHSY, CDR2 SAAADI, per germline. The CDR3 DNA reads TGCGCCAGCAGGCAGGGGGCGGATCGAACCTACGAGCAGTACTTC. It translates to CASRQGADRTYEQYF.

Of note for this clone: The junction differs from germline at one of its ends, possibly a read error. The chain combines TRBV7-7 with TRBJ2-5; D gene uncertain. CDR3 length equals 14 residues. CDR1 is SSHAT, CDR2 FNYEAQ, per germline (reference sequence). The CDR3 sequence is CASSLGTAQETQYF. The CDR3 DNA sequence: TGTGCTAGCAGCTTAGGTACAGCACAAGAGACCCAGTACTTC.

The CDR3 sequence: CASSPPGNEQFF. As DNA, the CDR3 is TGTGCCAGCAGTCCCCCGGGGAATGAGCAGTTCTTC. This chain joins TRBV28 and TRBJ2-1; a possible D gene is TRBD2 (5 bases). Germline lookup yields CDR1 MDHEN and CDR2 SYDVKM. This CDR3 is built from 12 residues. Trimming removed 5 bases at V and 7 bases at J, with 9 bases between.

This CDR3 reads CASSVAGGLYNEQFF. The CDR3 DNA reads TGTGCCAGCAGCGTAGCGGGGGGGCTTTACAATGAGCAGTTCTTC. The chain is built from TRBV9 and TRBJ2-1; 8 positions match TRBD2. Germline-derived CDR1 and CDR2 are SGDLS and YYNGEE. The CDR3 extends over 15 amino acids. Trimming took 0 bases from V and 4 from J; bases not matched to a gene: 3.

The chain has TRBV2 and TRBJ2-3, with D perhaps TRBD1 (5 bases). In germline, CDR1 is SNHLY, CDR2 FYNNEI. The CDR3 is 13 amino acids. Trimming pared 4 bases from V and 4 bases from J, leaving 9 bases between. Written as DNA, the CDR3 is TGTGCCAGCAGTGCGACAGTAGCAGATACGCAGTATTTT. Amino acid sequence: CASSATVADTQYF.

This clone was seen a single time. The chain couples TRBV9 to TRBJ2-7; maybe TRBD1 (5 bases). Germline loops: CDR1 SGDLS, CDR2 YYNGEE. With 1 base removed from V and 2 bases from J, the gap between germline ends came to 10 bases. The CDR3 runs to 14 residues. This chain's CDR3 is CASSVTGGAYEQYF. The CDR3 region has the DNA TGTGCCAGCAGCGTAACAGGCGGCGCCTACGAGCAGTACTTC.

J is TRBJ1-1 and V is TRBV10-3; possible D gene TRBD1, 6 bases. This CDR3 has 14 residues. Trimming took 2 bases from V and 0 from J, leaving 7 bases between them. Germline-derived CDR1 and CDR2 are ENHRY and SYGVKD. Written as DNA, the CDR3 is TGTGCCATCAGTGAGACAGGGCTGAACACTGAAGCTTTCTTT. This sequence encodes CAISETGLNTEAFF.

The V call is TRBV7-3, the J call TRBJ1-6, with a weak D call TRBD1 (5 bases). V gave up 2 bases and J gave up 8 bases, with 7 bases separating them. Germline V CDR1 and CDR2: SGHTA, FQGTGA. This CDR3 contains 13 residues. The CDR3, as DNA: TGTGCCAGCAGCTTATGGGGGGATTCACCCCTCCACTTT. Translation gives CASSLWGDSPLHF.